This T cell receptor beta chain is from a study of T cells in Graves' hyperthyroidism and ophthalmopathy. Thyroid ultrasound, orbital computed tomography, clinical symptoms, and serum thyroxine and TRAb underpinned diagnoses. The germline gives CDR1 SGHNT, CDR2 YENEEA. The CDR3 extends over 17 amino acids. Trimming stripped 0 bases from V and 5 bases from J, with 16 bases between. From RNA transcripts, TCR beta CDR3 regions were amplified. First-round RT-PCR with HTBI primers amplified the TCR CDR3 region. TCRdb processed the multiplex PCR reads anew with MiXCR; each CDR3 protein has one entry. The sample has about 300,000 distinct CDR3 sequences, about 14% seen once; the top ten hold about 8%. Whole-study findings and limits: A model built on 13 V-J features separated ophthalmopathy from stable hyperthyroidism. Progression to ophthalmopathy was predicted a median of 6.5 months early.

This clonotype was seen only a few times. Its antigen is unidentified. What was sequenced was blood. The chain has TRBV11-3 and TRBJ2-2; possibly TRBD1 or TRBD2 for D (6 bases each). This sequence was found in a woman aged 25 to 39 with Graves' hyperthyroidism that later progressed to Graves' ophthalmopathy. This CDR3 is CASSLEHWGARTGELFF. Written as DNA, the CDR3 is TGTGCCAGCAGCTTAGAACACTGGGGGGCGCGGACCGGGGAGCTGTTTTTT.